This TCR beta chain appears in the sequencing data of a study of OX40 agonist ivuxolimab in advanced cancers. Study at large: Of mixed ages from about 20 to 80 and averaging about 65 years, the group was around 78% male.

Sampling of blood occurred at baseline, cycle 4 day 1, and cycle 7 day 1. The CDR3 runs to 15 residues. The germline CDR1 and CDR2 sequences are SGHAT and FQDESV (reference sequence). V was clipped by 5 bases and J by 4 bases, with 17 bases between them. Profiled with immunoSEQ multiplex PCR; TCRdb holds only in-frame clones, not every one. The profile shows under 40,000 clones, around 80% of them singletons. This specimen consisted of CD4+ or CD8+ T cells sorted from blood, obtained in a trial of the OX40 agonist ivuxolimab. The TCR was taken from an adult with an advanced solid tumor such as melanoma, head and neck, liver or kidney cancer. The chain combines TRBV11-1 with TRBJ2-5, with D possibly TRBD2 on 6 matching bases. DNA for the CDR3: TGTGCCAGCAGCCCGGGACTCCCTGTGGGAGAGACCCAGTACTTC. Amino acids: CASSPGLPVGETQYF.